A single sample gave rise to the 26 T cell receptor beta chains below, sequenced in a study of T cells after yellow fever vaccination (dated by TCRdb to about 2019). The library was built by means of 5' RACE. Sequencing relied on an Illumina NovaSeq 6000. In TCRdb, the public reads were trimmed at Q25 with fastp and aligned with MiXCR, with productive beta chains retained. When rows share a CDR3 protein, they turn into one entry using the most common DNA and genes. Present in this sample are about 310,000 distinct CDR3 sequences, more than 3% of which were seen just once. The ten top clones hold 23% of the sample. The label giving this sample's treatment or condition can be read as: live attenuated yellow fever vaccine strain. This specimen consisted of PBMCs, obtained on the day of the yellow fever booster vaccination. These receptors were obtained from a young man who received the YFV17D yellow fever vaccine.

This clonotype was seen many times. The chain couples TRBV27 to TRBJ2-2; D is perhaps TRBD1 (6 bases). V was pared by 7 bases and J by 6 bases, with 15 bases between. The CDR3 runs 14 residues. Germline CDR1 MNHEY, CDR2 SMNVEV (reference sequence). As DNA, the CDR3 is TGTGCCAGCACTTGGGGGCCTTTTTCCGGGGAGCTGTTTTTT. This codes for CASTWGPFSGELFF.

This clonotype was observed many times. The chain employs TRBV5-1 and TRBJ2-7; no definite D call. In germline, CDR1 is SGHRS, CDR2 YFSETQ. The ends were cut back, 2 bases at V and 4 bases at J, with 25 bases in the middle. This CDR3 contains 18 residues. In nucleotides, the CDR3 is TGCGCCAGCAGCTTTATGTGGGCCTCTGATCCCGGAGCGTACGAGCAGTACTTC. Translated, it gives CASSFMWASDPGAYEQYF.

A few counts support this clonotype. The chain carries TRBV6-5 and TRBJ2-5; 9 bases agree with TRBD2. This CDR3 comprises 15 residues. J lost 2 bases, V lost 8 bases, and 9 bases had no gene match. Germline CDR1 MNHEY, CDR2 SVGAGI. The CDR3 region is CASGVVAGAQETQYF. DNA for the CDR3: TGTGCCAGCGGAGTAGTAGCGGGGGCTCAAGAGACCCAGTACTTC.

This clonotype was counted between two and nine times. V gene TRBV20-1 combines with J gene TRBJ1-5; the D gene is possibly TRBD1 (5 bases). V lost 3 bases and J lost 2, with 11 bases in between. CDR3 length equals 14 residues. In germline, CDR1 is DFQATT, CDR2 SNEGSKA (reference sequence). The DNA for the CDR3 is TGCAGTGCTAGCCGGGACGGCCGCAATCAGCCCCAGCATTTT. This gives the protein CSASRDGRNQPQHF.

This clonotype was found a few times. The genes are TRBV5-1 and TRBJ2-5, with D tentatively TRBD1 or TRBD2 (5 bases each). Trimming shortened V by 4 bases and J by 5 bases, and 15 bases separated the two germline ends. Germline lookup yields CDR1 SGHRS and CDR2 YFSETQ. The CDR3 has 14 amino acids. The CDR3 DNA is TGCGCCAGCAGCCCGGGACGCGGCTCGGAGACCCAGTACTTC. This encodes CASSPGRGSETQYF.

This clonotype turned up a few times. V usage is TRBV30 and J usage is TRBJ2-5; no clear D. With 0 bases removed from V and 6 bases from J, the gap between germline ends came to 8 bases. Germline V CDR1 and CDR2: GTSNPN, SVGIG (reference sequence). CDR3 length equals 12 residues. CDR3 in amino acids: CAWSVSGQTQYF. In nucleotides, the CDR3 is TGTGCCTGGAGTGTAAGTGGGCAGACCCAGTACTTC.

This clonotype occurred many times. The CDR3 DNA follows: TGTGCCAGCAGCTTGGAGGCGCTCTTGGGGGGCTGGGAGACCCAGTACTTC. As protein: CASSLEALLGGWETQYF. V and J are TRBV11-2 and TRBJ2-5, with D perhaps assigned TRBD1 or TRBD2 (6 bases each). Trimming took 3 bases from V and 5 from J, leaving 22 bases between them. CDR3 length: 17 residues. Germline V gives CDR1 SGHAT, CDR2 FQNNGV. The full variable domain, with the rest looked up from reference TRBV11-2 and TRBJ2-5, is EAGVAQSPRYKIIEKRQSVAFWCNPISGHATLYWYQQILGQGPKLLIQFQNNGVVDDSQLPKDRFSAERLKGVDSTLKIQPAKLEDSAVYLCASSLEALLGGWETQYFGPGTRLLVL.

The V gene is TRBV5-6, the J gene TRBJ2-7; D tentatively reads TRBD1 or TRBD2 (5 bases each). Trimming cost V 4 bases and J 6 bases, with 20 bases left between them. The CDR3 runs 15 residues. Looked up from germline, CDR1 is SGHDT and CDR2 is YYEEEE. This chain's CDR3 is CASSLGGRLLFEQYF. CDR3 DNA sequence: TGTGCCAGCAGCCTTGGGGGACGATTACTATTCGAGCAGTACTTC.

At least ten counts were recorded for this clonotype. This chain connects TRBV5-4 to TRBJ1-1; a possible D gene is TRBD1 (5 bases). The CDR3 covers 14 residues. Trimming pared 4 bases from V and 5 bases from J, leaving 15 bases between. Germline CDR1 and CDR2: SGHNT and YYREEE (reference sequence). CDR3 loop: CASSPLRGKTEAFF. The CDR3 coding sequence is TGTGCCAGCAGCCCCCTCCGGGGGAAAACTGAAGCTTTCTTT.

This clonotype was counted between two and nine times. This chain uses TRBV3-2 with TRBJ2-1. TRBV3-2 is reported as a pseudogene. The CDR3 runs 17 residues. The CDR3 is CASSQRWGKSSYNEQFF. The CDR3 region has the DNA TGTGCCAGCAGCCAACGCTGGGGAAAAAGCTCCTACAATGAGCAGTTCTTC.

This clonotype showed up many times. The chain has TRBV5-6 and TRBJ1-1; D is unresolved. CDR1 SGHDT and CDR2 YYEEEE come from the germline V gene. Between the trimmed V and J ends, which lost 0 bases and 3 bases, there was a span of 9 bases. The CDR3 runs to 14 residues. Here the CDR3 reads CASSLGGLDTEAFF. In nucleotides, the CDR3 is TGTGCCAGCAGCTTGGGCGGGTTAGACACTGAAGCTTTCTTT.

This clonotype has more than one count but fewer than ten. The chain employs TRBV12-3 or TRBV12-4 and TRBJ1-6, with D maybe TRBD1 (5 bases). The ends were cut back, 3 bases at V and 10 bases at J, with 13 bases in the middle. This CDR3 is 14 amino acids long. The CDR3 DNA follows: TGTGCCAGCAGTTTGGGCAGGGTAGGATCACCCCTCCACTTT. It codes for CASSLGRVGSPLHF.

In its sample, this clonotype was seen a few times. The chain joins TRBV19 to TRBJ1-2; TRBD1 is a possible D gene (6 bases). The germline CDR1 and CDR2 sequences are LNHDA and SQIVND (reference sequence). V dropped 5 bases and J dropped 4 bases, with 20 bases sitting between them. This CDR3 comprises 16 residues. The CDR3: CASSPQSGGAGYGYTF. CDR3 nucleotides: TGTGCCAGTAGTCCCCAAAGTGGGGGGGCTGGCTATGGCTACACCTTC.

Many counts were recorded for this clonotype. This chain uses TRBV5-1 with TRBJ2-3; the D is unclear. The CDR3 is made up of 14 amino acids. V shed 0 bases and J shed 1 base, with 6 bases lying between them. CDR1 SGHRS and CDR2 YFSETQ come from the germline V gene. CDR3 region: CASSLEVRTDTQYF. In DNA, the CDR3 is TGCGCCAGCAGCTTGGAAGTCCGCACAGATACGCAGTATTTT.

This clonotype occurred many times. The gene calls are TRBV19 and TRBJ2-2; no reliable D call. CDR3 length: 12 amino acids. Germline CDR1 LNHDA, CDR2 SQIVND (reference sequence). V lost 5 bases and J 4 bases, leaving 5 bases between the germline ends. The CDR3 DNA reads TGTGCCAGTAGTTCAGTCACCGGGGAGCTGTTTTTT. As protein: CASSSVTGELFF.

This clonotype occurred many times. The rearrangement links TRBV12-3 or TRBV12-4 to TRBJ1-1; 7 bases are shared with TRBD1. The CDR3 consists of 15 residues. V lost 3 bases and J lost 8; bases outside the gene matches: 12. The chain's CDR3 is CASSFGKVGTAEAFF. The CDR3 coding sequence is TGTGCCAGCAGTTTTGGGAAGGTTGGGACAGCAGAAGCTTTCTTT.

This clonotype was detected only a few times. V gene TRBV7-2 combines with J gene TRBJ2-1; a weak D match, TRBD2 (6 bases). Trimming took off 8 bases at V and 10 bases at J, with 18 bases between the two ends. Germline CDR1 SGHTA, CDR2 FQGNSA. CDR3 length: 13 amino acids. The chain's CDR3 is CASRDPTGEEQFF. The CDR3 DNA follows: TGTGCCAGCCGCGACCCGACGGGGGAAGAGCAGTTCTTC.

This clonotype was found many times. This sequence joins TRBV12-3 or TRBV12-4 and TRBJ1-1; tentative D call: TRBD1 (6 bases). The ends were cut back, 5 bases at V and 2 bases at J, with 15 bases in the middle. CDR3 length: 15 amino acids. CDR3 loop: CASSGGEGGNTEAFF. DNA of the CDR3: TGTGCCAGCAGTGGGGGAGAGGGGGGTAACACTGAAGCTTTCTTT.

This clonotype has a handful of counts. This rearrangement joins TRBV5-1 to TRBJ1-1; D gene uncertain. This CDR3 has 15 amino acids. Germline lookup yields CDR1 SGHRS and CDR2 YFSETQ. Trimming removed 4 bases at V and 2 bases at J, with 15 bases between. The CDR3 bases are TGCGCCAGCAGCATAGATAAAGCAGTAAACACTGAAGCTTTCTTT. Translated, it gives CASSIDKAVNTEAFF.

The chain recombines TRBV24-1 with TRBJ1-1; D gene uncertain. The CDR3 consists of 13 residues. In germline, CDR1 is KGHDR, CDR2 SFDVKD. The V end lost 2 bases, the J end lost 8 bases, and 11 bases lay between the germline ends. The DNA of the CDR3 is TGTGCCACCAGTGATTCTTTAGGAACGGAAGCTTTCTTT. Protein: CATSDSLGTEAFF.

In its sample, this clonotype was seen many times. This chain joins TRBV11-2 and TRBJ1-1, with a weak D call TRBD1 (6 bases). Germline V gene lookup returns CDR1 SGHAT and CDR2 FQNNGV. V lost 2 bases to trimming and J lost 3 bases, with 13 bases between them. This CDR3 is built from 15 residues. In nucleotides, the CDR3 is TGTGCCAGCAGCTTACCCCGGGGGGGCTACACTGAAGCTTTCTTT. It is translated as CASSLPRGGYTEAFF.

Only a few counts were recorded for this clonotype. The V gene is TRBV3-1, the J gene TRBJ2-1; D is uncertain. The CDR3 is made up of 15 amino acids. Germline-derived CDR1 and CDR2 are LGHDT and YNNKEL (reference sequence). Trimming removed 0 bases at V and 3 bases at J, with 9 bases between. The CDR3: CASSQDMGLYNEQFF. The CDR3 DNA follows: TGTGCCAGCAGCCAAGATATGGGCCTCTACAATGAGCAGTTCTTC.

At least ten counts were recorded for this clonotype. The V gene is TRBV5-1, the J gene TRBJ1-3; no reliable D call. Trimming left V 0 bases short and J 1 base short, with 8 bases between. CDR3 length: 15 amino acids. The germline V gene encodes CDR1 SGHRS and CDR2 YFSETQ. The CDR3, as DNA: TGCGCCAGCAGCTTGGACAAGGTGTCTGGAAACACCATATATTTT. Its translation is CASSLDKVSGNTIYF.

This clonotype was found many times. The genes are TRBV4-1 and TRBJ1-4; no definite D call. The V gene's germline CDR1 is MGHRA and CDR2 YSYEKL. The CDR3 has 16 residues. Deletions cut 0 bases from V and 4 bases from J, with 12 bases between. CDR3 protein: CASSQDAVLNNEKLFF. In nucleotides, the CDR3 is TGCGCCAGCAGCCAAGATGCAGTCTTGAATAATGAAAAACTGTTTTTT.

The V gene is TRBV20-1, the J gene TRBJ2-3, with D uncertain. The CDR3 loop spans 14 amino acids. The germline V and J ends were trimmed by 7 bases and 7 bases, with 21 bases remaining between them. Germline V gives CDR1 DFQATT, CDR2 SNEGSKA (reference sequence). The CDR3 is CSDIFLYPTNTQYF. The CDR3, as DNA: TGCAGTGACATCTTTCTGTATCCCACGAATACGCAGTATTTT.

The gene calls are TRBV20-1 and TRBJ2-7; D is unresolved. The CDR3 has 12 amino acids. CDR1 DFQATT and CDR2 SNEGSKA come from the germline V gene (reference sequence). Trimming shortened V by 6 bases and J by 2 bases, and 11 bases separated the two germline ends. In DNA form, the CDR3 reads TGCAGTGCCCAGCTCAGCCCCTACGAGCAGTACTTC. This encodes CSAQLSPYEQYF.